The 28 T cell receptor beta chains reported below all come from one sample, sequenced in a study of T cells in Graves' hyperthyroidism and ophthalmopathy. Researchers took RNA transcripts and amplified the TCR beta CDR3 regions from them. A set of HTBI primers served as the primers for a first-round RT-PCR of the TCR CDR3. One entry per CDR3 protein, called by TCRdb with MiXCR from the multiplex PCR reads. The sample holds over 300,000 distinct CDR3 sequences; approximately 15% are singletons and the top ten take roughly 9.6%. The specimen sequenced was blood. The source is a woman aged 60-75 years with Graves' hyperthyroidism.

This clonotype was observed a few times. The chain employs TRBV2 and TRBJ2-3; D unclear. Trimming took 3 bases from V and 4 from J, leaving 14 bases between them. Per the germline V gene, CDR1 is SNHLY and CDR2 is FYNNEI. The CDR3 has 15 amino acids. The CDR3 loop is CASSDKYRGADTQYF. CDR3 DNA: TGTGCCAGCAGTGATAAGTATAGAGGCGCAGATACGCAGTATTTT.

The chain employs TRBV5-1 and TRBJ2-2, with TRBD2 identical over 7 bases. The CDR3 totals 13 residues. The trim removed 3 bases at V and 5 bases at J, leaving 1 base unmatched. Germline V CDR1 and CDR2: SGHRS, YFSETQ. The CDR3, as DNA: TGCGCCAGCAGCTGGGAGGGGACCGGGGAGCTGTTTTTT. Its translation is CASSWEGTGELFF. The full variable domain, in which reference TRBV5-1 and TRBJ2-2 provide the parts outside the CDR3, is KAGVTQTPRYLIKTRGQQVTLSCSPISGHRSVSWYQQTPGQGLQFLFEYFSETQRNKGNFPGRFSGRQFSNSRSEMNVSTLELGDSALYLCASSWEGTGELFFGEGSRLTVL.

The chain uses TRBV6-6 and TRBJ2-7, with a tentative D call TRBD1 (6 bases). V shed 0 bases and J shed 1 base, with 13 bases lying between them. CDR1 and CDR2 (germline): MNHNY, SVGAGI (reference sequence). The CDR3 contains 16 residues. This CDR3 reads CASSYSVQRGSYEQYF. CDR3 nucleotide sequence: TGTGCCAGCAGTTACTCGGTACAGAGGGGGTCCTACGAGCAGTACTTC.

There are a few counts of this clonotype. Possible read error: a much larger clone is one base away. This sequence joins TRBV27 and TRBJ2-7, with 9 bases aligning to TRBD1. CDR1 and CDR2 from the germline V gene are MNHEY and SMNVEV (reference sequence). This CDR3 region has 15 residues. V was clipped by 7 bases and J by 2 bases; unmatched bases: 9. This CDR3 is CASNHGQGLPYEQYF. CDR3 sequence (DNA): TGTGCCAGCAACCACGGACAGGGGCTACCCTACGAGCAGTACTTC.

This clonotype was counted at least ten times. This chain joins TRBV2 and TRBJ2-7, with D perhaps TRBD1 (5 bases). The CDR3 consists of 12 residues. The germline V gene has CDR1 SNHLY and CDR2 FYNNEI. V lost 6 bases and J 3 bases, leaving 9 bases between the germline ends. The CDR3 loop is CASSVDSYEQYF. DNA for the CDR3: TGTGCCAGCAGCGTCGACAGCTACGAGCAGTACTTC. The variable domain in full, completed from reference TRBV2 and TRBJ2-7, reads EPEVTQTPSHQVTQMGQEVILRCVPISNHLYFYWYRQILGQKVEFLVSFYNNEISEKSEIFDDQFSVERPDGSNFTLKIRSTKLEDSAMYFCASSVDSYEQYFGPGTRLTVT.

The chain employs TRBV7-9 and TRBJ1-2; 10 positions match TRBD1. This CDR3 spans 14 amino acids. Per germline, CDR1 SEHNR and CDR2 FQNEAQ (reference sequence). J gave up 7 bases and V 5 bases, and 7 bases lay outside the gene matches. Written as DNA, the CDR3 is TGTGCCAGCAGCCCTCCGGGACAGGGGTTTGGCTACACCTTC. Protein: CASSPPGQGFGYTF.

This clonotype was picked up many times. DNA of the CDR3: TGTGCCAGCAGCTTAGCGGTTTCTAGCGGGGGGCACAATGAGCAGTTCTTC. Translation gives CASSLAVSSGGHNEQFF. The chain recombines TRBV7-6 with TRBJ2-1; TRBD2 aligns across 11 bases. The length of the CDR3 is 17 residues. The germline V gene encodes CDR1 SGHVS and CDR2 FNYEAQ. Trimming took 0 bases from V and 5 from J; bases not matched to a gene: 6. Complete variable domain (other parts from reference TRBV7-6 and TRBJ2-1): GAGVSQSPRYKVTKRGQDVALRCDPISGHVSLYWYRQALGQGPEFLTYFNYEAQQDKSGLPNDRFSAERPEGSISTLTIQRTEQRDSAMYRCASSLAVSSGGHNEQFFGPGTRLTVL.

This clonotype was seen repeatedly, ten times or more. The J gene is TRBJ2-3, the V gene TRBV11-2, with TRBD2 matching over 14 bases. Germline V gene lookup returns CDR1 SGHAT and CDR2 FQNNGV. CDR3 size: 16 residues. V dropped 7 bases and J dropped 3; count of bases not matched to a gene: 6. The CDR3 DNA follows: TGTGCCAGCACCCCGGGACTAGCGGGGGCTACAGATACGCAGTATTTT. It codes for CASTPGLAGATDTQYF.

Ten or more counts support this clonotype. The chain is built from TRBV11-2 and TRBJ2-3; 7 bases are a match to TRBD1. V was pared by 5 bases and J by 5 bases, with 7 bases of the junction left unmatched. The CDR3 is 14 residues long. Germline V gene lookup returns CDR1 SGHAT and CDR2 FQNNGV. This CDR3 reads CASSVTGVVDTQYF. The CDR3 nucleotides read TGTGCCAGCAGCGTAACAGGGGTGGTAGATACGCAGTATTTT.

The table lists this clonotype with many counts. This chain uses TRBV6-5 with TRBJ2-3, with D perhaps TRBD2 (6 bases). Deletions cut 0 bases from V and 10 bases from J, with 14 bases between. CDR1 and CDR2 from the germline V gene are MNHEY and SVGAGI. The CDR3 is made up of 14 amino acids. This CDR3 reads CASSYSISGEAQYF. For the CDR3, the DNA is TGTGCCAGCAGTTACTCGATAAGTGGGGAGGCGCAGTATTTT.

In this sample, this clonotype turned up a few times. The chain recombines TRBV5-4 with TRBJ2-7; D unclear. There are 14 residues in the CDR3. V was clipped by 4 bases and J by 4 bases, with 15 bases between them. Germline assignment: CDR1 SGHNT and CDR2 YYREEE (reference sequence). CDR3: CASSEAPSQYEQYF. The CDR3 DNA reads as TGTGCCAGCAGCGAAGCTCCCTCCCAGTACGAGCAGTACTTC.

This clonotype was observed many times. V usage is TRBV3-1 and J usage is TRBJ2-1; TRBD1 matches 7 bases. Germline V gives CDR1 LGHDT, CDR2 YNNKEL (reference sequence). The V segment lost 5 bases and the J segment 2 bases; nucleotides outside the gene matches: 6. The CDR3 is 15 residues long. The CDR3 loop reads CASSGQDSAYNEQFF. The DNA for the CDR3 is TGTGCCAGCAGCGGACAGGACTCAGCCTACAATGAGCAGTTCTTC.

This clonotype was recorded at least ten times. The chain couples TRBV11-3 to TRBJ2-3, with 13 bases fitting TRBD2. Germline CDR1 SGHNT, CDR2 YENEEA. This CDR3 spans 14 amino acids. V shed 8 bases, J shed 8 bases, and the junction held 7 bases outside the gene matches. DNA of the CDR3: TGTGCCAGCCAGGTGACTAGCGGGGGGAGTACGCAGTATTTT. Its protein product is CASQVTSGGSTQYF.

This clonotype was recorded many times. The CDR3 spells CASSPWAGEAFF. The CDR3 DNA follows: TGTGCCAGCAGCCCCTGGGCTGGAGAAGCTTTCTTT. The gene calls are TRBV3-1 and TRBJ1-1; D is ambiguous. Trimming cost V 4 bases and J 8 bases, with 11 bases left between them. Germline V CDR1 and CDR2: LGHDT, YNNKEL (reference sequence). The CDR3 runs 12 residues. The complete variable domain, with remaining parts taken from reference TRBV3-1 and TRBJ1-1, reads DTAVSQTPKYLVTQMGNDKSIKCEQNLGHDTMYWYKQDSKKFLKIMFSYNNKELIINETVPNRFSPKSPDKAHLNLHINSLELGDSAVYFCASSPWAGEAFFGQGTRLTVV.

In this sample, this clonotype turned up many times. The chain joins TRBV15 to TRBJ1-1; D perhaps matches TRBD1 (6 bases). V was cut by 2 bases and J by 3 bases, with 13 bases left in between. This CDR3 is built from 15 residues. The germline V gene encodes CDR1 LNHNV and CDR2 YYDKDF (reference sequence). Here the CDR3 DNA reads TGTGCCACCAGCAGACACCAGGGGACTTACACTGAAGCTTTCTTT. Translating gives CATSRHQGTYTEAFF.

This clonotype was recorded at least ten times. The chain carries TRBV5-1 and TRBJ2-3; D is perhaps TRBD1 (5 bases). V dropped 6 bases and J dropped 4 bases, with 15 bases sitting between them. Germline CDR1 is SGHRS and CDR2 is YFSETQ. The CDR3 extends over 14 amino acids. CDR3 nucleotide sequence: TGCGCCAGCACCTCTCGGCTGGGGCCAGATACGCAGTATTTT. Amino acid sequence: CASTSRLGPDTQYF.

This sequence joins TRBV27 and TRBJ2-7, with 9 bases that match TRBD2. CDR1 is MNHEY, CDR2 SMNVEV, per germline (reference sequence). V shed 3 bases, J shed 6 bases, and the junction held 6 bases outside the gene matches. This CDR3 is built from 14 residues. CDR3 sequence: CASSLREGRIEQYF. DNA for the CDR3: TGTGCCAGCAGTTTGCGGGAGGGCCGCATCGAGCAGTACTTC.

This clonotype was recorded at least ten times. The chain joins TRBV28 to TRBJ2-1; TRBD1 matches 7 bases. Looked up from germline, CDR1 is MDHEN and CDR2 is SYDVKM. The V and J ends lost 0 bases and 13 bases, in that order; junction bases with no gene match: 15. There are 16 residues in the CDR3. The CDR3, as DNA: TGTGCCAGCAGTTTATGGGGACAGAGCAGTGGGTGGGTTCAGTTCTTC. Translating gives CASSLWGQSSGWVQFF.

This clonotype was picked up many times. The chain employs TRBV6-1 and TRBJ2-7; no reliable D call. Deletions cut 2 bases from V and 0 bases from J, with 8 bases between. This CDR3 contains 14 residues. Germline CDR1 MNHNS, CDR2 SASEGT. The CDR3 bases are TGTGCCAGCAGTGAATTGCAGAGCTCCTACGAGCAGTACTTC. It yields the protein CASSELQSSYEQYF.

Ten or more counts support this clonotype. Written as DNA, the CDR3 is TGCAGTGCTACAGGACAGGATGGCTACACCTTC. Translating gives CSATGQDGYTF. The chain uses TRBV20-1 and TRBJ1-2; TRBD1 matches at 7 bases. CDR3 length: 11 residues. From germline, CDR1 is DFQATT and CDR2 SNEGSKA (reference sequence). V gave up 4 bases and J gave up 6 bases; unmatched junction bases: 2.

The sample holds a few counts of this clonotype. The chain recombines TRBV11-3 with TRBJ2-4, with D unresolved. CDR1 and CDR2 (germline): SGHNT, YENEEA. V shed 2 bases and J shed 0 bases, with 11 bases lying between them. This CDR3 is built from 16 residues. As DNA, the CDR3 is TGTGCCAGCAGCTTACAGCAGTGGGGAGCCAAAAACATTCAGTACTTC. Its protein product is CASSLQQWGAKNIQYF.

Points on this clonotype: At one boundary the junction diverges from the germline segment, which might be a read error. This chain joins TRBV19 and TRBJ2-7, with 8 bases fitting TRBD1. Germline V gene lookup returns CDR1 LNHDA and CDR2 SQIVND (reference sequence). The CDR3 totals 14 residues. CDR3 residues: CASSMYAGGYEQHF. CDR3 in DNA: TGTGCCAGTAGTATGTACGCAGGGGGCTACGAGCAGCACTTC.

Many counts were recorded for this clonotype. The V call is TRBV12-3 or TRBV12-4, the J call TRBJ2-2, with 10 nucleotides matching TRBD2. The V gene end was trimmed by 5 bases and the J gene end by 6 bases; junction bases not matched to a gene: 6. The CDR3 has 15 amino acids. The CDR3 nucleotides read TGTGCCAGCAGTCCCCTAGCGGGAGCGCCCGGGGAGCTGTTTTTT. Amino acids: CASSPLAGAPGELFF.

This clonotype was counted at least ten times. CDR3 nucleotide sequence: TGTGCCAGCAGTTTAAAACAGGGGGGCACAGATACGCAGTATTTT. It encodes CASSLKQGGTDTQYF. The chain recombines TRBV27 with TRBJ2-3; 8 bases fit TRBD1. Germline values: CDR1 MNHEY, CDR2 SMNVEV (reference sequence). The CDR3 is 15 residues long. V lost 2 bases and J lost 1; bases outside the gene matches: 2.

The table lists this clonotype with a few counts. The gene calls are TRBV7-2 and TRBJ2-4, with 7 bases that match TRBD1. Per the germline V gene, CDR1 is SGHTA and CDR2 is FQGNSA. The CDR3 is 15 amino acids. With 5 bases clipped from V and 9 bases from J, the junction kept 13 bases outside the gene matches. CDR3 protein: CASSPPRQGVSIQYF. The CDR3 nucleotides are TGTGCCAGCAGCCCGCCCCGACAGGGCGTGAGCATTCAGTACTTC.

This clonotype was seen ten or more times. The chain is built from TRBV12-5 and TRBJ1-1, with 10 bases aligning to TRBD1. This CDR3 region has 16 residues. After removal of 2 bases from V and 4 bases from J, the junction contained 7 bases not matched to a gene. CDR1 is LGHNT, CDR2 FRNRAP, per germline. The CDR3: CASGLLRTGGVTEAFF. In DNA, the CDR3 is TGTGCTAGTGGTTTGCTTCGGACAGGGGGAGTCACTGAAGCTTTCTTT.

The genes are TRBV19 and TRBJ1-2, with a weak D call TRBD1 (5 bases). Germline-derived CDR1 and CDR2 are LNHDA and SQIVND (reference sequence). With 1 base removed from V and 8 bases from J, the gap between germline ends came to 14 bases. The CDR3 covers 14 residues. The CDR3 here is CASSIGAGLRGYTF. CDR3 DNA: TGTGCCAGTAGTATAGGGGCAGGGCTACGCGGCTACACCTTC.

The sample holds many counts of this clonotype. The rearrangement joins TRBV6-1 to TRBJ1-5, with TRBD1 identical over 7 bases. V shed 6 bases, J shed 7 bases, and the junction held 12 bases outside the gene matches. Germline V gene lookup returns CDR1 MNHNS and CDR2 SASEGT. The CDR3 is 15 residues long. Written as DNA, the CDR3 is TGTGCCAGCAGCCGTGACAGGGTCCGGACGCAGCCCCAGCATTTT. The encoded protein is CASSRDRVRTQPQHF.